One sample yielded the 21 T cell receptor beta chains listed below, sequenced in a study of cytomegalovirus exposure and HLA in healthy donors. Produced via immunoSEQ multiplex PCR; TCRdb's table is partial and in-frame only. Of 150,000 to 200,000 clones listed, 80% to 85% are singletons. Material: PBMCs. The receptors derive from a woman younger than 35 in good health and CMV-seropositive.

This rearrangement joins TRBV10-1 to TRBJ1-1, with D uncertain. Looked up from germline, CDR1 is WNHNN and CDR2 is SYGVQD (reference sequence). This CDR3 has 13 amino acids. V was cut by 3 bases and J by 4 bases, with 9 bases left in between. CDR3 in DNA: TGCGCCAGCAGTGACCGGGTCAGCACTGAAGCTTTCTTT. Its protein is CASSDRVSTEAFF.

The V gene is TRBV5-1, the J gene TRBJ2-1, with D possibly matching TRBD1 (7 bases). Germline assignment: CDR1 SGHRS and CDR2 YFSETQ. V was clipped by 5 bases and J by 8 bases, with 17 bases between them. The length of the CDR3 is 14 residues. The DNA of the CDR3 is TGCGCCAGCAGGGGCGACAGGGTAGCGGATGAGCAGTTCTTC. It yields the protein CASRGDRVADEQFF.

V gene TRBV19 combines with J gene TRBJ2-3; a weak D match, TRBD1 (6 bases). With 4 bases removed from V and 2 bases from J, the gap between germline ends came to 13 bases. CDR1 LNHDA and CDR2 SQIVND come from the germline V gene (reference sequence). The CDR3 is 15 amino acids. CDR3 bases: TGTGCCAGTAGTACCGGGACGGGACACACAGATACGCAGTATTTT. Protein product: CASSTGTGHTDTQYF.

The chain combines TRBV6-1 with TRBJ2-1; 8 nucleotides line up with TRBD2. With V trimmed by 0 bases and J by 0 bases, 1 base remained unmatched. The CDR3 has 16 amino acids. Germline V gives CDR1 MNHNS, CDR2 SASEGT. CDR3 protein: CASSEATSASYNEQFF. Written as DNA, the CDR3 is TGTGCCAGCAGTGAAGCGACTAGCGCCTCCTACAATGAGCAGTTCTTC.

The rearrangement links TRBV4-1 to TRBJ2-7, with D maybe TRBD1 (6 bases). Trimming removed 3 bases from V and 7 bases from J, with 19 bases in between. Germline V gene data show CDR1 as MGHRA and CDR2 as YSYEKL. CDR3 size: 15 residues. The CDR3 loop is CASSHLVRGMGEQYF. CDR3 DNA sequence: TGCGCCAGCAGCCACCTCGTCAGGGGAATGGGGGAGCAGTACTTC.

The chain employs TRBV6-5 and TRBJ2-5; 7 positions match TRBD1. CDR1 and CDR2 (germline): MNHEY, SVGAGI. CDR3 length: 13 amino acids. V dropped 6 bases and J dropped 2; count of bases not matched to a gene: 3. In DNA form, the CDR3 reads TGTGCCAGCAGGGAACAGGGGCAAGAGACCCAGTACTTC. This codes for CASREQGQETQYF.

The chain has TRBV7-9 and TRBJ2-5, with 7 nucleotides matching TRBD2. This CDR3 is 16 amino acids long. The germline V gene has CDR1 SEHNR and CDR2 FQNEAQ (reference sequence). The V segment lost 0 bases and the J segment 3 bases; nucleotides outside the gene matches: 7. CDR3 amino acids: CASSLAGGSPKETQYF. The DNA for the CDR3 is TGTGCCAGCAGCTTAGCCGGGGGGTCCCCTAAAGAGACCCAGTACTTC.

This clone has a handful of counts. The rearrangement joins TRBV5-6 to TRBJ1-6; D may be TRBD1 (5 bases). Trimming shortened V by 3 bases and J by 8 bases, and 9 bases separated the two germline ends. The CDR3 loop spans 13 amino acids. Germline V gives CDR1 SGHDT, CDR2 YYEEEE. The CDR3 here is CASSWQGDSPLHF. The CDR3 coding sequence is TGTGCCAGCAGCTGGCAGGGTGATTCACCCCTCCACTTT.

The J gene is TRBJ1-6, the V gene TRBV7-9; D unclear. Trimming stripped 7 bases from V and 12 bases from J, with 19 bases between. The CDR3 runs 14 residues. Germline V gene lookup returns CDR1 SEHNR and CDR2 FQNEAQ (reference sequence). In DNA, the CDR3 is TGTGCCAGCAACCAGGACTTACCAGTCGAACCCCTCCACTTT. Its translation is CASNQDLPVEPLHF.

The chain combines TRBV4-3 with TRBJ2-3, with 10 bases fitting TRBD2. The germline V gene has CDR1 LGHNA and CDR2 YSLEER. J was trimmed by 2 bases and V by 4 bases; bases with no gene match: 6. This CDR3 has 16 residues. CDR3 nucleotide sequence: TGCGCCAGCAGCCTTAGAGCGGGGGGGAACACAGATACGCAGTATTTT. Protein: CASSLRAGGNTDTQYF.

V gene TRBV9 combines with J gene TRBJ1-4; TRBD1 is a possible D gene (6 bases). Germline assignment: CDR1 SGDLS and CDR2 YYNGEE. V was clipped by 3 bases and J by 1 base, with 19 bases between them. The CDR3 extends over 18 amino acids. CDR3 region: CASSASVQGGVTNEKLFF. The CDR3 DNA sequence: TGTGCCAGCAGCGCGTCGGTACAGGGTGGGGTAACTAATGAAAAACTGTTTTTT.

The chain recombines TRBV28 with TRBJ2-7, with D possibly TRBD2 on 5 matching bases. The germline gives CDR1 MDHEN, CDR2 SYDVKM. V lost 5 bases and J lost 7, with 18 bases in between. CDR3 length equals 14 residues. The CDR3, as DNA: TGTGCCAGCAGTCTTGGGTTTAACCCGGGGGAGCAGTACTTC. It encodes CASSLGFNPGEQYF.

The chain combines TRBV2 with TRBJ2-5, with TRBD1 identical over 8 bases. CDR3 length equals 17 residues. The junction had 20 bases not matched to a gene; V was cut back by 9 bases and J by 5 bases. Germline CDR1 reads SNHLY; CDR2 reads FYNNEI. The CDR3 DNA sequence: TGTGCCAGTAGGACCACCTGGCAGGGGGCAATTTCGGAGACCCAGTACTTC. Translating gives CASRTTWQGAISETQYF.

The chain links TRBV27 to TRBJ1-2, with D uncertain. CDR3 length equals 13 residues. Trimming shortened V by 3 bases and J by 3 bases, and 8 bases separated the two germline ends. Germline V CDR1 and CDR2: MNHEY, SMNVEV (reference sequence). The DNA for the CDR3 is TGTGCCAGCAGTTTGGCGGTTCACTATGGCTACACCTTC. This gives the protein CASSLAVHYGYTF.

The chain joins TRBV6-1 to TRBJ1-1, with D maybe TRBD1 (6 bases). CDR3 length: 14 amino acids. V lost 4 bases and J lost 4, with 13 bases in between. The germline V gene has CDR1 MNHNS and CDR2 SASEGT. CDR3 in amino acids: CASSAQGIGTEAFF. In nucleotides, the CDR3 is TGTGCCAGCAGTGCACAGGGTATCGGCACTGAAGCTTTCTTT.

This sequence joins TRBV29-1 and TRBJ2-1, with D maybe TRBD1 (5 bases). V lost 7 bases, J lost 5 bases, and 12 bases lay in between. CDR3 length: 12 amino acids. Germline CDR1 is SQVTM and CDR2 is ANQGSEA. The CDR3 sequence: CSGGQGNNEQFF. DNA of the CDR3: TGCAGCGGCGGACAAGGGAACAATGAGCAGTTCTTC.

This sequence joins TRBV5-5 and TRBJ2-7, with unresolved D. Germline V gene sequence: CDR1 SGHKS, CDR2 YYEKEE (reference sequence). CDR3 size: 12 residues. Deletions cut 0 bases from V and 2 bases from J, with 3 bases between. The CDR3 region is CASSLEPYEQYF. CDR3 DNA sequence: TGTGCCAGCAGCTTGGAGCCCTACGAGCAGTACTTC.

The table lists this clone with a count of one. The rearrangement links TRBV2 to TRBJ2-3, with D perhaps TRBD2 (5 bases). The V end lost 6 bases, the J end lost 0 bases, and 10 bases lay between the germline ends. This CDR3 comprises 14 residues. Per germline, CDR1 SNHLY and CDR2 FYNNEI. DNA for the CDR3: TGTGCCAGCAGCGAGGCTAGCAGCACAGATACGCAGTATTTT. Translated: CASSEASSTDTQYF.

V usage is TRBV4-1 and J usage is TRBJ1-1; D is unresolved. CDR3 length: 13 amino acids. Trimming removed 0 bases from V and 4 bases from J, with 6 bases in between. In germline, CDR1 is MGHRA, CDR2 YSYEKL. Written as DNA, the CDR3 is TGCGCCAGCAGCCAAGAGCACGGCACTGAAGCTTTCTTT. Translation: CASSQEHGTEAFF.

As for this clone: Other DNA sequences in the sample encode the same CDR3. V usage is TRBV2 and J usage is TRBJ1-5, with D possibly matching TRBD1 (5 bases). CDR1 is SNHLY, CDR2 FYNNEI, per germline. The V end was cut by 4 bases, the J end by 0 bases, with 7 bases between. The length of the CDR3 is 14 residues. The chain's CDR3 is CASSGQISNQPQHF. CDR3 DNA sequence: TGTGCCAGCAGTGGACAGATTAGCAATCAGCCCCAGCATTTT. Looking up the rest from reference TRBV2 and TRBJ1-5 gives the full variable domain: EPEVTQTPSHQVTQMGQEVILRCVPISNHLYFYWYRQILGQKVEFLVSFYNNEISEKSEIFDDQFSVERPDGSNFTLKIRSTKLEDSAMYFCASSGQISNQPQHFGDGTRLSIL.

This rearrangement joins TRBV11-2 to TRBJ2-5; 10 positions agree with TRBD2. The CDR3 length is 19 residues. V lost 0 bases, J lost 5 bases, and 15 bases stayed unmatched. The germline CDR1 and CDR2 sequences are SGHAT and FQNNGV. The CDR3 protein is CASSLEGFKRGGNLETQYF. CDR3 DNA sequence: TGTGCCAGCAGCTTAGAGGGGTTTAAGCGGGGGGGCAACTTGGAGACCCAGTACTTC.